This T cell receptor (beta chain) was recorded in a study of long-term antiretroviral therapy in people with HIV. CDR1 is MNHEY and CDR2 is SVGAGI in the germline V gene. The CDR3 extends over 14 amino acids. Trimming pared 3 bases from V and 5 bases from J, leaving 13 bases between. They ran version v3.0 of the immunoSEQ assay at survey level. TCRdb keeps only in-frame clones here, not all; method: immunoSEQ multiplex PCR. The sample records 25,000 to 35,000 clones, almost 95% being singletons. Sequenced material: unsorted PBMCs, taken more than 7.1 years after starting antiretroviral therapy. The rearrangement links TRBV6-5 to TRBJ2-5, with D tentatively TRBD1 or TRBD2 (6 bases each). The clonotype originates from a man aged 50-60 years with HIV. CDR3 DNA: TGTGCCAGCAGTTATGGGGGGCCGGGGGAGACCCAGTACTTC. This translates into CASSYGGPGETQYF.